This TCR beta chain was found in a study of T cells in localized non-small cell lung cancer. Study findings and constraints: There was an association of higher blood T cell density with longer overall survival. Detection in adjacent lung was observed for a median approximately 53 of the top 100 tumor clones. Because only a single region of the tumor was sequenced, heterogeneity remains possible. Uninvolved neighboring lung showed the greatest T cell clonality, exceeding tumor.

V lost 5 bases and J lost 2, with 9 bases in between. CDR1 MDHEN and CDR2 SYDVKM come from the germline V gene. The CDR3 covers 14 residues. The assay was immunoSEQ multiplex PCR, and TCRdb's table has in-frame clones only and misses some. The data show 50,000 to 70,000 clones, approximately 90% seen once. In regard to this clone: The antigen remains undetermined.

This sequence originates from a man aged 40 to 75 with stage I lung adenocarcinoma. The source was peripheral blood, collected before any cancer treatment. The chain carries TRBV28 and TRBJ1-4; TRBD1 is a possible D gene (5 bases). DNA for the CDR3: TGTGCCAGCAGTAGAGGGGACACTAATGAAAAACTGTTTTTT. This sequence encodes CASSRGDTNEKLFF.